Reported below is one T cell receptor (beta chain). The sample's time point: 2015-2016 season, 7 days after influenza vaccination. Assay: immunoSEQ multiplex PCR; the TCRdb copy retains only in-frame clones and omits some. The table has 6,000 to 7,500 clones, 80% to 85% seen once. Trimming cost V 6 bases and J 3 bases; bases outside gene matches: 12. Germline CDR1 is MNHNY and CDR2 is SVGAGI (reference sequence). The CDR3 runs 16 residues. The data were taken from a study of follicular helper T cells after annual influenza vaccination. The source of this sequence is an adult who received the influenza vaccine. The V and J genes are TRBV6-6 and TRBJ2-7, with TRBD2 matching over 9 bases. Sequencing was performed on CXCR5- memory CD4+ T cells sorted from blood, taken 7 days after influenza vaccination. CDR3 sequence (DNA): TGTGCCAGCAGACTCAGTATGGCGGGAGGGGGCTACGAGCAGTACTTC. It yields the protein CASRLSMAGGGYEQYF.